These T cell receptor beta chains were read from a single sample in a study of blood T cell repertoires in COVID-19. Clones were read by immunoSEQ multiplex PCR, and TCRdb kept only the in-frame ones, dropping some. The repertoire holds about 150,000 clones, with about 86% as singletons. The sample consisted of PBMCs or T cells enriched from blood (not recorded which). The receptors here all came from a middle-aged man who had recovered from COVID-19. Each CDR3 is given with its conserved first and last residue. A D gene is named only where the DNA matches it firmly. Clone sizes are given selectively: once, few, many, or a class where the clone is expanded.

d_call	clone_size	v_call	j_call	cdr3_nt	cdr3_aa
TRBD1	.	TRBV4-2	TRBJ1-5	TGTGCCAGCAGCCCGAACAGGGGCGGCAATCAGCCCCAGCATTTT	CASSPNRGGNQPQHF
.	.	TRBV18	TRBJ2-3	TGTGCCAGCTCACCCTTCAGGGATACGCAGTATTTT	CASSPFRDTQYF
TRBD1	.	TRBV27	TRBJ1-6	TGTGCCAGCAGTAACCGGGACAGCGGGAATTCACCCCTCCACTTT	CASSNRDSGNSPLHF
TRBD1	.	TRBV2	TRBJ2-7	TGTGCCAGCAGGGGATCGGGACAGGGGTACGAGCAGTACTTC	CASRGSGQGYEQYF
TRBD1	.	TRBV6-5	TRBJ2-1	TGTGCCAGCAGTTACGTGAGGGACAGGGTTTACAATGAGCAGTTCTTC	CASSYVRDRVYNEQFF
.	.	TRBV5-8	TRBJ2-1	TGTGCCAGCAGCTTTGGCGGAACCTACAATGAGCAGTTCTTC	CASSFGGTYNEQFF
.	.	TRBV7-2	TRBJ1-5	TGTGCCAGCAGCTCCCCCCTGGGGGCGCGAGGCAATCAGCCCCAGCATTTT	CASSSPLGARGNQPQHF
.	.	TRBV10-3	TRBJ2-1	TGTGCCATCGCCCGGGGTATGTACAATGAGCAGTTCTTC	CAIARGMYNEQFF
.	.	TRBV25-1	TRBJ2-5	TGTGCCAGCAGTGACCCTAGGCGGGAGACCCAGTACTTC	CASSDPRRETQYF
.	.	TRBV19	TRBJ2-4	TGTGCCAGTAGTCCAGCGACAGTTGTAGCCAAAAACATTCAGTACTTC	CASSPATVVAKNIQYF
.	.	TRBV10-2	TRBJ1-1	TGCGCCAGCAGTGATCAGGGGAGAACTGAAGCTTTCTTT	CASSDQGRTEAFF
.	.	TRBV3-1/TRBV3-2	TRBJ2-5	TGTGCCAGCAGCCAAGAATCCGGCCAGGGCTGGTCCCAGTACTTC	CASSQESGQGWSQYF
.	.	TRBV5-1	TRBJ1-2	TGCGCCAGCAGCAAAAACAGGGATAGCTACACCTTC	CASSKNRDSYTF
TRBD2	.	TRBV7-3	TRBJ2-2	TGTGCCAGCAGCCCCCGACTAGCGGGGGGCACCGGGGAGCTGTTTTTT	CASSPRLAGGTGELFF
.	.	TRBV7-2	TRBJ2-1	TGTGCCAGCAGCTTAGCTGGTGGGAGCGACGAGCAGTTCTTC	CASSLAGGSDEQFF
TRBD1	.	TRBV7-7	TRBJ2-7	TGTGCCAGCAGCACCCGGACAGGGGCCGAGCAGTACTTC	CASSTRTGAEQYF
.	.	TRBV19	TRBJ1-1	TGTGCCAGTAGTATAGACCACGGACAGAAGAACACTGAAGCTTTCTTT	CASSIDHGQKNTEAFF
.	.	TRBV7-9	TRBJ1-2	TGTGCCAGCAGCTTAGACGGGGGCTATGGCTACACCTTC	CASSLDGGYGYTF
.	.	TRBV3-1/TRBV3-2	TRBJ1-4	TGTGCCAGCAGCCAAACGTCAGGGAATGAAAAACTGTTTTTT	CASSQTSGNEKLFF
TRBD1	.	TRBV9	TRBJ1-1	TGTGCCAGCAGCCCGGGACAGGGGATCGACACTGAAGCTTTCTTT	CASSPGQGIDTEAFF
.	.	TRBV18	TRBJ2-1	TGTGCCAGCTCACCACTAGCGGGACAGTACAATGAGCAGTTCTTC	CASSPLAGQYNEQFF
.	.	TRBV5-6	TRBJ2-2	TGTGCCAGCAGCCGGGCGGGGGCTGGCGGGGAGCTGTTTTTT	CASSRAGAGGELFF
.	.	TRBV5-1	TRBJ1-2	TGCGCCAGCAGCTTACAGAGCTATGGCTACACCTTC	CASSLQSYGYTF
.	.	TRBV5-6	TRBJ1-5	TGTGCCAGCAGCTTGTTCAATAGCAATCAGCCCCAGCATTTT	CASSLFNSNQPQHF
.	.	TRBV4-1	TRBJ2-5	TGCGCCAGCAGCCAAGTAGGGGTTCTTAAGACCCAGTACTTC	CASSQVGVLKTQYF
.	.	TRBV15	TRBJ2-7	TGTGCCACCAGCAGAGATCAGGCTAGCTATAGCTACGAGCAGTACTTC	CATSRDQASYSYEQYF
.	.	TRBV11-2	TRBJ1-6	TGTGCCAGCAGCCTCGACAGGAAAAATTCACCCCTCCACTTT	CASSLDRKNSPLHF
.	once	TRBV3-1/TRBV3-2	TRBJ2-2	TGTGCCAGCAGCCGACTACCCGGCGGGGAGCTGTTTTTT	CASSRLPGGELFF
TRBD1	.	TRBV6-5	TRBJ2-6	TGTGCCAGCACCTACAGGGGCTCTGGGGCCAACGTCCTGACTTTC	CASTYRGSGANVLTF
TRBD2	.	TRBV5-1	TRBJ2-5	TGCGCCAGCAGCTGGGGACTAGCGGGGGACCAAGAGACCCAGTACTTC	CASSWGLAGDQETQYF
TRBD1	.	TRBV3-1/TRBV3-2	TRBJ1-2	TGTGCCAGCAGCTTTCCCGGGACAGGGGGCCGCGGCTACACCTTC	CASSFPGTGGRGYTF
TRBD1	.	TRBV18	TRBJ1-3	TGTGCCAGCTCACACCCGGGACAGGACTCTGGAAACACCATATATTTT	CASSHPGQDSGNTIYF
.	few	TRBV4-2	TRBJ1-4	TGTGCCAGCAGCCAATTCGGTAATGAAAAACTGTTTTTT	CASSQFGNEKLFF
.	.	TRBV19	TRBJ1-2	TGTGCCACTAGGGGGGGGGCCTATGGCTACACCTTC	CATRGGAYGYTF
.	.	TRBV11-2	TRBJ1-6	TGTGCCAGCAGCCTGGGACACTCATTCCCACCCCTCCACTTT	CASSLGHSFPPLHF
.	.	TRBV3-1/TRBV3-2	TRBJ1-6	TGTGCCAGCAGCCAAGTCGTAGGACAGACTTCACCCCTCCACTTT	CASSQVVGQTSPLHF
TRBD2	.	TRBV18	TRBJ2-7	TGTGCCAGCTCACCAGCTAGCGGGTACGAGCAGTACTTC	CASSPASGYEQYF
TRBD1	once	TRBV2	TRBJ2-5	TGTGCCAGCAGTGACCGGACAGGGACGGGCGAGACCCAGTACTTC	CASSDRTGTGETQYF
TRBD1	.	TRBV5-4	TRBJ2-5	TGTGCCAGCAGCCGGGACAGGGTGGAGACCCAGTACTTC	CASSRDRVETQYF
.	.	TRBV11-2	TRBJ2-5	TGTGCCAGCAGCTTTTCAGAGGGACTTCAAGAGACCCAGTACTTC	CASSFSEGLQETQYF
.	.	TRBV11-1	TRBJ1-1	TGTGCCAGCAGCTTAGTATCCGGGATTGTGGAAGCTTTCTTT	CASSLVSGIVEAFF
TRBD2	.	TRBV4-1	TRBJ2-5	TGCGCCAGCAGCCAAGGGGGAGGGGCCCAAGAGACCCAGTACTTC	CASSQGGGAQETQYF
.	.	TRBV7-8	TRBJ1-5	TGTGCCAGCAGCTTAGTACAGGGTGGGCCCCAGCATTTT	CASSLVQGGPQHF
TRBD1	.	TRBV2	TRBJ1-2	TGTGCCAGCAGTGTACAGGGGGGGACCTATGGCTACACCTTC	CASSVQGGTYGYTF
TRBD1	.	TRBV7-2	TRBJ2-1	TGTGCCTGCCGACCGGGACAGGGGTCCTACAATGAGCAGTTCTTC	CACRPGQGSYNEQFF
.	once	TRBV19	TRBJ2-5	TGTGCCAGTAGTCCAGACAACAGCCAAGAGACCCAGTACTTC	CASSPDNSQETQYF
.	few	TRBV5-5	TRBJ2-5	TGTGCCAGCAGCTTGGTTGGGCGCACAGTACAAGAGACCCAGTACTTC	CASSLVGRTVQETQYF
.	.	TRBV6-1	TRBJ1-6	TGTGCCAGCAGTGAAAAGGAGGGACCATCACCCCTCCACTTT	CASSEKEGPSPLHF
.	.	TRBV29-1	TRBJ1-2	TGCAGCGTTGTCTCTAGCCGGGGCTACACCTTC	CSVVSSRGYTF